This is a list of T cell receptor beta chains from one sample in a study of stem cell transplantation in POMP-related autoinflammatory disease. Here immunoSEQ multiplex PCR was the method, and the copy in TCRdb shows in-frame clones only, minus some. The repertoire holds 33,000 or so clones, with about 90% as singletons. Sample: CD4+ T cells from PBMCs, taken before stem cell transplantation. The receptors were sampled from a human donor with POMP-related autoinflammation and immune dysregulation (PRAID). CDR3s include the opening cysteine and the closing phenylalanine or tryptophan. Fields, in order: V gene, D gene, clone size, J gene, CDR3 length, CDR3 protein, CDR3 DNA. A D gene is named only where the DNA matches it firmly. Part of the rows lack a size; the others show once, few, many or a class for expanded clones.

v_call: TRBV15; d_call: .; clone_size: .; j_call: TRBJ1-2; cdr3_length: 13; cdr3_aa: CATSRDAVYGYTF; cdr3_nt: TGTGCCACCAGCAGAGATGCAGTTTATGGCTACACCTTC
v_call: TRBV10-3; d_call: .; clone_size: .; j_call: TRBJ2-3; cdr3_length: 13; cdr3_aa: CATSWRGGDTQYF; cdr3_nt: TGTGCCACCAGTTGGCGGGGAGGAGATACGCAGTATTTT
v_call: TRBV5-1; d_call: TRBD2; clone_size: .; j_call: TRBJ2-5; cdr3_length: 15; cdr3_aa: CASSATSGGEETQYF; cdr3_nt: TGCGCCAGCAGTGCGACTAGCGGGGGGGAAGAGACCCAGTACTTC
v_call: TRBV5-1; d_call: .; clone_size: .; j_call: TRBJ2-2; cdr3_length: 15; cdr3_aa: CASSLDGRNTGELFF; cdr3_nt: TGCGCCAGCAGCTTGGACGGACGGAACACCGGGGAGCTGTTTTTT
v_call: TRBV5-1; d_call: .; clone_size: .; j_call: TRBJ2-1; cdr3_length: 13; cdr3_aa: CASSLSGENEQFF; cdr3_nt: TGCGCCAGCAGTCTGTCGGGGGAGAATGAGCAGTTCTTC
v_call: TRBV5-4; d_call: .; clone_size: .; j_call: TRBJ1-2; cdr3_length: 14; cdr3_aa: CASSLGQGIYGYTF; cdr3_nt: TGTGCCAGCAGCTTGGGTCAGGGGATCTATGGCTACACCTTC
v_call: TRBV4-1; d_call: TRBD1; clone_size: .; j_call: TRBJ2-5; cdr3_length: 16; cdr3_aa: CASSQVGQGGQETQYF; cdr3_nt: TGCGCCAGCAGCCAAGTGGGACAGGGGGGGCAAGAGACCCAGTACTTC
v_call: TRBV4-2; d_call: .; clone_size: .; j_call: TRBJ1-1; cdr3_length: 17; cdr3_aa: CASSQSLFSRENTEAFF; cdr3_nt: TGTGCCAGCAGCCAATCCCTCTTTTCCAGGGAGAACACTGAAGCTTTCTTT
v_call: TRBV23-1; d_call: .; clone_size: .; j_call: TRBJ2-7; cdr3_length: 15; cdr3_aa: CASSLPGQDTYEQYF; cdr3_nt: TGCGCCAGCAGTCTACCCGGGCAGGACACCTACGAGCAGTACTTC
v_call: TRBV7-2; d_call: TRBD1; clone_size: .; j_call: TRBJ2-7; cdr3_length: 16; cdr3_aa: CASSLAGTGLSYEQYF; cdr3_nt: TGTGCCAGCAGCTTAGCCGGGACAGGGCTTTCCTACGAGCAGTACTTC
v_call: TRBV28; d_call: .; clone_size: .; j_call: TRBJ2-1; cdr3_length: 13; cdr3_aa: CASSTTGYNEQFF; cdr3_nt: TGTGCCAGCAGTACCACAGGGTACAATGAGCAGTTCTTC
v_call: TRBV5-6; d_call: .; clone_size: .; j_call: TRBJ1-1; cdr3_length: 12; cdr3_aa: CASSRTNTEAFF; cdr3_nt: TGTGCCAGCAGCAGAACCAACACTGAAGCTTTCTTT
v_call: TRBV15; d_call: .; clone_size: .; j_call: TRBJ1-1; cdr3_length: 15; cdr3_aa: CATSSPRAGETEAFF; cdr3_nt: TGTGCCACCAGCTCCCCCAGGGCAGGGGAAACTGAAGCTTTCTTT
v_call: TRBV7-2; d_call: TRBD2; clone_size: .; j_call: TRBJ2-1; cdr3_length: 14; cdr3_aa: CASSPTSDSTSPFF; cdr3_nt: TGTGCCAGCAGCCCGACTAGCGACTCTACCTCCCCGTTCTTC
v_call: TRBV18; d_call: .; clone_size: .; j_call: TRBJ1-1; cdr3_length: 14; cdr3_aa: CASSPLQGLSEAFF; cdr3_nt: TGTGCCAGCTCACCCCTACAGGGACTAAGTGAAGCTTTCTTT
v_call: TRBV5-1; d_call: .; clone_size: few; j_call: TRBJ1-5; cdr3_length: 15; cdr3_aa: CASSLVGDSNQPQHF; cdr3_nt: TGCGCCAGCAGCTTGGTGGGGGATAGCAATCAGCCCCAGCATTTT
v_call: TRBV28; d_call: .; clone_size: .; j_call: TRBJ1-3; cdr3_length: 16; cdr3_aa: CASSLKPSGSGNTIYF; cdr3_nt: TGTGCCAGCAGTTTAAAGCCGTCAGGCTCTGGAAACACCATATATTTT
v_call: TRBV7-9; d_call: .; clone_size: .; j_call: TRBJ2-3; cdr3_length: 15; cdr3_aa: CASSLLQSSTDTQYF; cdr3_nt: TGTGCCAGCAGCTTACTTCAATCCAGCACAGATACGCAGTATTTT
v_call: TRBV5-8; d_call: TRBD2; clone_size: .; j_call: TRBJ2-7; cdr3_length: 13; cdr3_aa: CASSRGLADEQYF; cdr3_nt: TGTGCCAGCAGCCGAGGACTAGCGGACGAGCAGTACTTC
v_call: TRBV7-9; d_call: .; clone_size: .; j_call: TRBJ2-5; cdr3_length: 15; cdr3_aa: CASSLRRLGTETQYF; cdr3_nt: TGTGCCAGCAGCTTACGTCGACTAGGAACAGAGACCCAGTACTTC
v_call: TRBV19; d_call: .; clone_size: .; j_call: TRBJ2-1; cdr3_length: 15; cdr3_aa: CASSISSPPYNEQFF; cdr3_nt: TGTGCCAGTAGTATATCCTCCCCCCCCTACAATGAGCAGTTCTTC
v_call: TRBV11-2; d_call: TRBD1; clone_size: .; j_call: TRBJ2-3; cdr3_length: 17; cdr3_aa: CASSSLGQGAASDTQYF; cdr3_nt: TGTGCCAGCAGCTCTCTCGGACAGGGAGCGGCTTCAGATACGCAGTATTTT
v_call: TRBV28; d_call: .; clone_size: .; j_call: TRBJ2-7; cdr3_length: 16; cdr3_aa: CASSFPPGLSSYEQYF; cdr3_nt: TGTGCCAGCAGTTTCCCCCCGGGACTGAGCTCCTACGAGCAGTACTTC
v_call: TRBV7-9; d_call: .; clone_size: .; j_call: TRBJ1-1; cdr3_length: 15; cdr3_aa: CASSLSEFKNTEAFF; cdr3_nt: TGTGCCAGCAGCCTAAGCGAGTTTAAGAACACTGAAGCTTTCTTT
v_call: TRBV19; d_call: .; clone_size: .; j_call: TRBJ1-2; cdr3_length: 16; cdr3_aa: CASSGRGLRLDYGYTF; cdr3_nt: TGTGCCAGTAGCGGACGGGGACTTAGGCTCGACTATGGCTACACCTTC
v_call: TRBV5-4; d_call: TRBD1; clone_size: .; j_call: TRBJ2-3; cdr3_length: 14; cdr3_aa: CASSLRTGEDTQYF; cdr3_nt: TGTGCCAGCAGCTTGAGGACAGGAGAAGATACGCAGTATTTT
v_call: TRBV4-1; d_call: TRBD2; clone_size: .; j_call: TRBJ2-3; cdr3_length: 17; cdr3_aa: CASSQHVAGAGTDTQYF; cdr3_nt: TGCGCCAGCAGCCAACATGTAGCGGGAGCGGGCACAGATACGCAGTATTTT
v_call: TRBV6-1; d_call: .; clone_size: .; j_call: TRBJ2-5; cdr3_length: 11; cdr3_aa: CASRELETQYF; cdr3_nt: TGTGCCAGCAGAGAGCTAGAGACCCAGTACTTC
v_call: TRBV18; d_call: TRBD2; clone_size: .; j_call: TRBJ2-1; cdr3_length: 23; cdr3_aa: CASSQELPLAGNYNELQGWEQFF; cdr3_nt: TGTGCCAGCTCACAGGAGTTACCTCTAGCGGGGAATTACAATGAGCTCCAGGGGTGGGAGCAGTTCTTC
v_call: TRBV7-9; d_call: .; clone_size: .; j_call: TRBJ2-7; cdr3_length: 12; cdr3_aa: CASSWDGAGQYF; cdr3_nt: TGTGCCAGCAGCTGGGACGGGGCCGGGCAGTACTTC
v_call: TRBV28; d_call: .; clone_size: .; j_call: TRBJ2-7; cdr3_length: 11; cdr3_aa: CASSSGGKEYF; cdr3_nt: TGTGCCAGCAGTTCCGGAGGGAAAGAGTACTTC
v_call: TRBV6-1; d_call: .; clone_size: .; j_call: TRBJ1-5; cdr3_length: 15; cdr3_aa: CASSGKGGSNQPQHF; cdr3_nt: TGTGCCAGCAGTGGTAAGGGGGGATCCAATCAGCCCCAGCATTTT
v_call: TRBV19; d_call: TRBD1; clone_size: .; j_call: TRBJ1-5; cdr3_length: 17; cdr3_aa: CASSMPGQGMGWQPQHF; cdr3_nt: TGTGCCAGTAGTATGCCGGGACAGGGGATGGGTTGGCAGCCCCAGCATTTT
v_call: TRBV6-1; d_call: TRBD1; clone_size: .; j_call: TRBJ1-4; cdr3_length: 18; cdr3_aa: CASSGGRGNAATNEKLFF; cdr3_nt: TGTGCCAGCAGTGGGGGCAGGGGGAACGCGGCAACTAATGAAAAACTGTTTTTT
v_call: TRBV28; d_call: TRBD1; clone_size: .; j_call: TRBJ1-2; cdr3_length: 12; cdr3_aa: CASKTGAYGYTF; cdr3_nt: TGTGCCAGCAAGACAGGGGCCTATGGCTACACCTTC
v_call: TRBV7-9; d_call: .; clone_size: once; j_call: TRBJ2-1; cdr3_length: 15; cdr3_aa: CASSQEGGSYNEQFF; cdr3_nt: TGTGCCAGCAGCCAAGAGGGGGGCTCCTACAATGAGCAGTTCTTC
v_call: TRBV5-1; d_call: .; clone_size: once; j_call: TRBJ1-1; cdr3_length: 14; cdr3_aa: CASNGVGLNTEAFF; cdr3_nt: TGCGCCAGCAATGGGGTGGGCTTGAACACTGAAGCTTTCTTT
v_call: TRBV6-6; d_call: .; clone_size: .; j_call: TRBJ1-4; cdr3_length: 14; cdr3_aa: CASTPVGVTEKLFF; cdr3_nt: TGTGCCAGCACCCCCGTGGGGGTTACTGAAAAACTGTTTTTT
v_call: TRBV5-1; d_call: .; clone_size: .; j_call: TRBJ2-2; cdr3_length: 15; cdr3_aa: CASTLRPGVLGELFF; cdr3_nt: TGCGCCAGCACTCTCCGCCCGGGTGTCCTCGGGGAGCTGTTTTTT
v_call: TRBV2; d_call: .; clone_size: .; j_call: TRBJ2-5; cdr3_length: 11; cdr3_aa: CASSEYETQYF; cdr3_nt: TGTGCCAGCAGTGAATACGAGACCCAGTACTTC
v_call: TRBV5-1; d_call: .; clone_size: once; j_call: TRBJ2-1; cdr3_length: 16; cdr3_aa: CASSHSGQTNYNEQFF; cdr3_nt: TGCGCCAGCAGCCATTCCGGACAGACGAACTACAATGAGCAGTTCTTC
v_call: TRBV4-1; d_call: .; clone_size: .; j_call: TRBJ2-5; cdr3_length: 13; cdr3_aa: CASSQALAETQYF; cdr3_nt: TGCGCCAGCAGCCAAGCGCTAGCGGAGACCCAGTACTTC
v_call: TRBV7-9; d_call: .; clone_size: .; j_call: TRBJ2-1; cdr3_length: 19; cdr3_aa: CASSFRLALGRTDYNEQFF; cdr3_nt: TGTGCCAGCAGCTTTCGACTAGCCTTAGGAAGGACAGATTACAATGAGCAGTTCTTC
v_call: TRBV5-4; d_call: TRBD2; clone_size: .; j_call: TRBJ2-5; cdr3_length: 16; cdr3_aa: CASSLGLAGGQETQYF; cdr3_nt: TGTGCCAGCAGCTTGGGACTAGCGGGAGGCCAAGAGACCCAGTACTTC
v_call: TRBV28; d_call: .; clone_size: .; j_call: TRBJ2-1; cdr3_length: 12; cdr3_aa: CASMPSANEQFF; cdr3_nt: TGTGCCAGCATGCCCAGTGCCAATGAGCAGTTCTTC
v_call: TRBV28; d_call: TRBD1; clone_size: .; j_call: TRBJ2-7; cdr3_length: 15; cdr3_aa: CASSLGTGISYEQYF; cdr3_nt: TGTGCCAGCAGTTTGGGGACAGGGATCTCCTACGAGCAGTACTTC
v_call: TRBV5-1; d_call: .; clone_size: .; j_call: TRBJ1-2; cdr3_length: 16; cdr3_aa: CASSSRVDGARYGYTF; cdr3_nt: TGCGCCAGCAGCTCAAGGGTGGATGGGGCTAGGTACGGCTACACCTTC
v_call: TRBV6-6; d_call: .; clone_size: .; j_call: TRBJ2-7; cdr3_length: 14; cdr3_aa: CASSLLLGVGEQYF; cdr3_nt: TGTGCCAGCAGTCTCCTGTTGGGGGTAGGCGAGCAGTACTTC
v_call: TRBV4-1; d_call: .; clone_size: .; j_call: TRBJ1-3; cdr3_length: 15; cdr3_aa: CASSQGRAAGNTIYF; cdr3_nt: TGCGCCAGCAGCCAAGGAAGGGCGGCTGGAAACACCATATATTTT
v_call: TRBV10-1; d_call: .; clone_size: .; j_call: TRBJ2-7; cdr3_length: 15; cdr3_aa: CASSERTGGGYEQYF; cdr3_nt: TGCGCCAGCAGTGAGAGGACAGGAGGGGGTTACGAGCAGTACTTC
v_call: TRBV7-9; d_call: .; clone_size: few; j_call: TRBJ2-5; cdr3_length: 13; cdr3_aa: CASSLGGGETQYF; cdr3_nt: TGTGCCAGCAGCTTAGGAGGAGGTGAGACCCAGTACTTC
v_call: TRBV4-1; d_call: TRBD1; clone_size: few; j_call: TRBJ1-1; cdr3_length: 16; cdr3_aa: CASSPQQTGKNTEAFF; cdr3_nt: TGCGCCAGCAGCCCCCAACAGACAGGGAAGAACACTGAAGCTTTCTTT
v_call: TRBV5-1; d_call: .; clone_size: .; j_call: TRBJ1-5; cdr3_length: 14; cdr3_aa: CASSSGGSNQPQHF; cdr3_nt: TGCGCCAGCAGCAGCGGGGGGTCCAATCAGCCCCAGCATTTT
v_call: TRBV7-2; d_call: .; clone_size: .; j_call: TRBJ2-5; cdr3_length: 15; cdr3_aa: CASSLVSSLEETQYF; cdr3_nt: TGTGCCAGCAGCTTAGTTTCCAGCTTGGAAGAGACCCAGTACTTC